A single T cell receptor beta chain is shown here with its context. Its antigen is not known. Lacking the conserved final phenylalanine or tryptophan, this CDR3 likely reflects a read error. This record comes from a study of T cell responses to AZD1222 COVID-19 vaccine. General study points: Spike-specific TCR breadth and depth went up after people got two AZD1222 doses. Epitopes outside B.1.351 and B.1.1.7 mutated regions reportedly drew nearly half of spike TCRs.

TCRdb keeps only in-frame clones here, not all; method: immunoSEQ multiplex PCR. This table has around 200,000 clones, 88% appearing once. Trimming shortened V by 5 bases and J by 2 bases, and 6 bases separated the two germline ends. Germline V gives CDR1 MDHEN, CDR2 SYDVKM. The CDR3 runs to 12 residues. This TCR was recovered from an adult in good health. The chain employs TRBV28 and TRBJ1-2; D not resolved. The sample in question was peripheral blood, obtained on day 0 of AZD1222 vaccination. Here the CDR3 reads CASSVQNYGYTL. The CDR3 DNA is TGTGCCAGCAGTGTACAGAACTATGGCTACACCCTC.